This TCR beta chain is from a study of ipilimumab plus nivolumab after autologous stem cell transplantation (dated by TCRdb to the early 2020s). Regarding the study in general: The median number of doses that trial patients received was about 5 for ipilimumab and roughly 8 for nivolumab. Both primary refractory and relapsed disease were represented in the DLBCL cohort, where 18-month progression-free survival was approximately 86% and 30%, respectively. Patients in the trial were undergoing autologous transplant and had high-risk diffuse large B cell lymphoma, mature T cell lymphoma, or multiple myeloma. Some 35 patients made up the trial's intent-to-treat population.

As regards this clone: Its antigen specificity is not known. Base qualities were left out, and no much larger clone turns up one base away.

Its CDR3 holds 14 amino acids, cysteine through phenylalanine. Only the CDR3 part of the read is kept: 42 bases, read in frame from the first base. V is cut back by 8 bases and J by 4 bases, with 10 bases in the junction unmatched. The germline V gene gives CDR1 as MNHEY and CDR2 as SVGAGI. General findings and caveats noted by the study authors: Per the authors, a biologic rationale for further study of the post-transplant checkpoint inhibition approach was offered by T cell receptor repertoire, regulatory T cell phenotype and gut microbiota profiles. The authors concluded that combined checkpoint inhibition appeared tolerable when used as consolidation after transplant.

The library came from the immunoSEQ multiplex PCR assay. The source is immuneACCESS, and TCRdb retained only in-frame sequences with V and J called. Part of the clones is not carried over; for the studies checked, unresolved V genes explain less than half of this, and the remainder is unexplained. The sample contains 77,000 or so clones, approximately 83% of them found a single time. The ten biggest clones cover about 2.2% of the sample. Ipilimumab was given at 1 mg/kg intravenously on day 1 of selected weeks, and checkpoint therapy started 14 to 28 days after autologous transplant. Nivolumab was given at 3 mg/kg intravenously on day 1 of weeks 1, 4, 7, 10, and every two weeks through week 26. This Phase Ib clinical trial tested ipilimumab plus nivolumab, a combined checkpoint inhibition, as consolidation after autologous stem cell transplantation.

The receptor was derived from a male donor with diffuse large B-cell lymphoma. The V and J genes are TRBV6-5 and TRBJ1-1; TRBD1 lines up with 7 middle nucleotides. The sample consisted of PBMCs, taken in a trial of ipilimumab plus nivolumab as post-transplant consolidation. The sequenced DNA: TGTGCCAGCGGGAAATACAGGGGCTCCACTGAAGCTTTCTTT. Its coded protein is CASGKYRGSTEAFF.